Presented here are 7 T cell receptor beta chains from one specimen sequenced in a study of T cell responses to AZD1222 COVID-19 vaccine (dated by TCRdb to 2020 to 2022). Libraries were built with the immunoSEQ multiplex PCR assay. The source is immuneACCESS, and TCRdb retained only in-frame sequences with V and J called. Part of the clones is not carried over; for the studies checked, unresolved V genes explain less than half of this, and the remainder is unexplained. The sample has around 110,000 clones on record, around 90% of them singletons. The top ten constitute approximately 4% of the sample. The time point label here, explained by the study, means: baseline before first vaccination. Specimen: peripheral blood, collected on day 0 of AZD1222 vaccination. The receptor source for this set is an adult in good health.

The chain is built from TRBV3-1 (or the pseudogene TRBV3-2) and TRBJ2-3; TRBD2 matches 15 bases. The V segment lost 4 bases and the J segment 9 bases; nucleotides outside the gene matches: 11. CDR3 length: 17 amino acids. Germline V CDR1 and CDR2: LGHDT, YNNKEL (reference sequence). This CDR3 is CASSPSGLAGGPGTQYF. CDR3 sequence (DNA): TGTGCCAGCAGCCCCTCCGGACTAGCGGGGGGGCCGGGGACGCAGTATTTT.

This chain joins TRBV6-5 and TRBJ1-1; TRBD1 aligns across 9 bases. Germline V gives CDR1 MNHEY, CDR2 SVGAGI. The CDR3 runs to 15 residues. V was clipped by 8 bases and J by 0 bases; unmatched bases: 7. The CDR3 sequence: CASQDRGPMNTEAFF. The CDR3 DNA sequence: TGTGCCAGCCAGGACAGGGGCCCCATGAACACTGAAGCTTTCTTT.

V and J are TRBV4-3 and TRBJ2-7, with TRBD1 matching 8 bases. Germline lookup yields CDR1 LGHNA and CDR2 YSLEER. The CDR3 runs 16 residues. Germline trimming cut 0 bases from V and 0 bases from J; bases unmatched to any gene: 4. The CDR3 region has the DNA TGCGCCAGCAGCCAAGATGTGGGACAGGCCTCCTACGAGCAGTACTTC. This gives the protein CASSQDVGQASYEQYF.

The chain combines TRBV5-1 with TRBJ1-3; possibly TRBD1 for D (6 bases). The V gene's germline CDR1 is SGHRS and CDR2 YFSETQ. This CDR3 has 16 residues. Deletions cut 3 bases from V and 4 bases from J, with 17 bases between. The CDR3 loop reads CASSSQTGFSGNTIYF. As DNA, the CDR3 is TGCGCCAGCAGCTCACAAACAGGGTTCTCAGGAAACACCATATATTTT. The entire variable domain, with the rest obtained from reference TRBV5-1 and TRBJ1-3, is as follows: KAGVTQTPRYLIKTRGQQVTLSCSPISGHRSVSWYQQTPGQGLQFLFEYFSETQRNKGNFPGRFSGRQFSNSRSEMNVSTLELGDSALYLCASSSQTGFSGNTIYFGEGSWLTVV.

The chain has TRBV27 and TRBJ1-2; TRBD1 matches 8 bases. CDR3 size: 15 residues. The germline V gene encodes CDR1 MNHEY and CDR2 SMNVEV (reference sequence). V shed 2 bases, J shed 2 bases, and the junction held 4 bases outside the gene matches. The CDR3 reads CASSLTGGFNYGYTF. The CDR3, as DNA: TGTGCCAGCAGTTTAACAGGGGGGTTCAACTATGGCTACACCTTC.

The gene calls are TRBV28 and TRBJ2-5, with 8 bases aligning to TRBD2. Germline loops: CDR1 MDHEN, CDR2 SYDVKM. The trim removed 1 base at V and 5 bases at J, leaving 3 bases unmatched. The CDR3 is 14 residues long. In DNA form, the CDR3 reads TGTGCCAGCAGTTTATCAGCGGGAGTTGAGACCCAGTACTTC. As protein: CASSLSAGVETQYF.

In nucleotides, the CDR3 is TGCGCCAGCAGCTTCAGCGGGGGGGATAATGAGCAGTTCTTC. Its protein is CASSFSGGDNEQFF. This chain joins TRBV5-1 and TRBJ2-1, with 10 bases aligning to TRBD2. CDR3 length: 14 residues. The trim removed 2 bases at V and 7 bases at J, leaving 3 bases unmatched. CDR1 is SGHRS and CDR2 is YFSETQ in the germline V gene.